In this sample, the clone carrying this TCR beta chain turned up a few times. What it binds is not known. Sequence at one end of the junction differs from germline and may be a read error. The germline V gene has CDR1 MNHEY and CDR2 SVGEGT. This CDR3 spans 16 amino acids. Two-round multiplex PCR on genomic DNA was the method by which TCR beta CDR3 was amplified. Primers specific to each TRBV and TRBJ gene drove first-round PCR. A single record per CDR3 protein comes from TCRdb applying MiXCR to the multiplex PCR reads. This sample has approximately 51,000 distinct CDR3 sequences; 30% to 35% occur once, and the top ten carry roughly 9.4%. Sample collection consisted of about 6 milliliters of peripheral blood drawn at each of two time points. This sample stems from a study of prognosis after radiotherapy for stage I lung cancer. Across the whole study: Each non-small cell lung cancer patient was deemed medically inoperable. Nobody among the patients got concurrent therapy with stereotactic body radiotherapy. General study results and limits: Any tumor specificity that the expanded TCR clones may have had was not determined.

The receptor was derived from a donor over 45 with non-small cell lung cancer. The sample in question was PBMCs, obtained before or after stereotactic body radiation therapy (not recorded which). The chain has TRBV6-2 or TRBV6-3 and TRBJ2-3; D might be TRBD1 or TRBD2, each matching 5 bases. The CDR3 loop is CVSRGTQNTRADTQYF. CDR3 coding DNA: TGTGTCAGCAGAGGGACCCAAAACACGAGGGCAGATACGCAGTATTTT.